One sample yielded the 29 T cell receptor beta chains listed below, sequenced in a study of cytomegalovirus exposure and HLA in healthy donors. Generated by immunoSEQ multiplex PCR, the TCRdb table keeps only in-frame clones and is missing some. The sample yields 150,000 to 200,000 clones, around 85% seen once. Sequences were obtained from PBMCs. The origin of the receptors is a man aged 18 to 30 in good health and CMV-seropositive.

V usage is TRBV5-1 and J usage is TRBJ2-7, with D perhaps matching TRBD2 (6 bases). The CDR3 consists of 13 residues. V lost 3 bases, J lost 5 bases, and 12 bases lay in between. From germline, CDR1 is SGHRS and CDR2 YFSETQ. CDR3 region: CASSSGSYDEQYF. The CDR3 region has the DNA TGCGCCAGCAGCTCCGGGAGTTATGACGAGCAGTACTTC.

The genes are TRBV5-6 and TRBJ2-1, with TRBD1 matching over 8 bases. Germline values: CDR1 SGHDT, CDR2 YYEEEE. This CDR3 comprises 16 residues. After removal of 0 bases from V and 9 bases from J, the junction contained 11 bases not matched to a gene. CDR3 residues: CASSLGTGRTVFEQFF. CDR3 DNA sequence: TGTGCCAGCAGCTTGGGGACAGGGAGGACTGTATTTGAGCAGTTCTTC.

The gene calls are TRBV2 and TRBJ2-7; 7 nucleotides line up with TRBD1. The V and J ends lost 5 bases and 2 bases, in that order; junction bases with no gene match: 6. This CDR3 is built from 14 residues. CDR1 and CDR2 (germline): SNHLY, FYNNEI. The CDR3 DNA follows: TGTGCCAGCAGTCCCCGGGACAGTGCCTACGAGCAGTACTTC. Translating it yields CASSPRDSAYEQYF.

This clone has just one count. The CDR3: CASEGEGLYGCTF. CDR3 coding DNA: TGTGCCAGCGAAGGGGAGGGGCTCTATGGATGCACCTTC. The V gene is TRBV9, the J gene TRBJ1-2; D perhaps matches TRBD1 (5 bases). Germline V lookup: CDR1 SGDLS, CDR2 YYNGEE. V lost 7 bases and J 13 bases, leaving 23 bases between the germline ends. The CDR3 loop spans 13 amino acids.

The rearrangement links TRBV7-2 to TRBJ2-7; a possible D gene is TRBD2 (6 bases). Between the trimmed V and J ends, which lost 2 bases and 2 bases, there was a span of 13 bases. CDR1 is SGHTA, CDR2 FQGNSA, per germline. The CDR3 runs to 15 residues. This chain's CDR3 is CASSLHPAGPYEQYF. As DNA, the CDR3 is TGTGCCAGCAGCTTACACCCCGCGGGGCCCTACGAGCAGTACTTC.

CDR3 loop: CASSQGRGATYGYTF. The CDR3 nucleotides read TGCGCCAGCAGCCAAGGTCGGGGGGCCACCTATGGCTACACCTTC. The chain is built from TRBV4-1 and TRBJ1-2, with a tentative D call TRBD1 (6 bases). Trimming cost V 1 base and J 4 bases, with 13 bases left between them. This CDR3 has 15 amino acids. CDR1 and CDR2 from the germline V gene are MGHRA and YSYEKL.

CDR3 sequence (DNA): TGTGCCAGCAGCCCATTCTCCGGGACAGGGTATGCTTTCTTT. Its translation is CASSPFSGTGYAFF. The chain recombines TRBV2 with TRBJ1-1; 9 positions match TRBD1. The CDR3 length is 14 residues. Germline values: CDR1 SNHLY, CDR2 FYNNEI. Trimming removed 6 bases from V and 11 bases from J; junction bases left unmatched: 13.

The V and J genes are TRBV6-5 and TRBJ2-7; TRBD1 might be the D (5 bases). V was shortened by 4 bases and J by 0 bases, with 7 bases between the two germline ends. CDR3 length equals 13 residues. Germline CDR1 is MNHEY and CDR2 is SVGAGI. The CDR3 loop is CASSFQGSYEQYF. The CDR3 DNA follows: TGTGCCAGCAGTTTTCAGGGCTCCTACGAGCAGTACTTC.

This sequence joins TRBV19 and TRBJ2-3, with D possibly being TRBD2 (7 bases). Trimming shortened V by 7 bases and J by 0 bases, and 20 bases separated the two germline ends. Per the germline V gene, CDR1 is LNHDA and CDR2 is SQIVND (reference sequence). This CDR3 spans 17 amino acids. The CDR3 region has the DNA TGTGCCAGTACCGGGGGGCGACTAGCAGCTAGCACAGATACGCAGTATTTT. It yields the protein CASTGGRLAASTDTQYF.

The chain combines TRBV5-4 with TRBJ2-3; D possibly corresponds to TRBD2 (5 bases). There are 14 residues in the CDR3. V lost 0 bases and J lost 1, with 6 bases in between. The germline CDR1 and CDR2 sequences are SGHNT and YYREEE (reference sequence). The CDR3: CASSLAGGTDTQYF. CDR3 bases: TGTGCCAGCAGCTTGGCCGGGGGCACAGATACGCAGTATTTT.

This chain uses TRBV6-5 with TRBJ2-3, with 9 positions matching TRBD2. Germline lookup yields CDR1 MNHEY and CDR2 SVGAGI. The CDR3 has 16 residues. V was clipped by 4 bases and J by 1 base; unmatched bases: 6. The CDR3 DNA follows: TGTGCCAGCAGTTTAAGCTTAGCGGGAGGCACAGATACGCAGTATTTT. Its translation is CASSLSLAGGTDTQYF.

The J gene is TRBJ2-5, the V gene TRBV7-2, with D unresolved. The germline V gene encodes CDR1 SGHTA and CDR2 FQGNSA. V lost 5 bases and J 1 base, leaving 8 bases between the germline ends. The CDR3 runs 13 residues. As DNA, the CDR3 is TGTGCCAGCAGCCCCTCCCTCCAAGAGACCCAGTACTTC. Translated: CASSPSLQETQYF.

The rearrangement uses TRBV14 and TRBJ2-7, with 9 bases lining up with TRBD1. This CDR3 contains 14 residues. V shed 4 bases and J 5 bases; nucleotides not matched to a gene: 6. The germline V gene has CDR1 SGHDN and CDR2 FVKESK. CDR3 in amino acids: CASSPGTGRHEQYF. In DNA form, the CDR3 reads TGTGCCAGCAGCCCCGGGACAGGGAGGCACGAGCAGTACTTC.

V is TRBV4-2 and J is TRBJ2-7; TRBD2 agrees at 8 bases. The CDR3 length is 16 residues. Per germline, CDR1 LGHNA and CDR2 YNFKEQ. V was pared by 1 base and J by 1 base, with 6 bases of the junction left unmatched. The CDR3 coding sequence is TGTGCCAGCAGCCAAGGATACAGCGGGAGTTCCTACGAGCAGTACTTC. Protein: CASSQGYSGSSYEQYF.

This chain links TRBV28 with TRBJ1-2; D is uncertain. The CDR3 is made up of 13 amino acids. The V gene lost 7 bases and the J gene lost 1 base, with 10 bases spanning the gap. The germline CDR1 and CDR2 sequences are MDHEN and SYDVKM. The CDR3 sequence: CASMRRVNYGYTF. The CDR3 bases are TGTGCCAGCATGCGGCGGGTTAACTATGGCTACACCTTC.

In this sample, this clone turned up once. The chain recombines TRBV28 with TRBJ1-2; 9 bases match TRBD1. V lost 5 bases to trimming and J lost 8 bases; unmatched junction nucleotides: 12. Germline lookup yields CDR1 MDHEN and CDR2 SYDVKM. The CDR3 consists of 15 residues. In DNA form, the CDR3 reads TGTGCCAGCAGTACCCCCTCGGGACAGGGAGGAGGCTACACCTTC. Its translation: CASSTPSGQGGGYTF.

The rearrangement joins TRBV4-1 to TRBJ2-7, with D unresolved. The CDR3 totals 14 residues. With 2 bases removed from V and 4 bases from J, the gap between germline ends came to 12 bases. The germline gives CDR1 MGHRA, CDR2 YSYEKL. CDR3 bases: TGCGCCAGCAGCCAACGATCTTCTGAGTACGAGCAGTACTTC. Translation gives CASSQRSSEYEQYF.

The chain couples TRBV5-4 to TRBJ1-1; no clear D gene. CDR3 size: 14 residues. V dropped 0 bases and J dropped 1 base, with 7 bases sitting between them. CDR1 and CDR2 (germline): SGHNT, YYREEE (reference sequence). In DNA form, the CDR3 reads TGTGCCAGCAGCTTGGGAGGAGGGAACACTGAAGCTTTCTTT. This codes for CASSLGGGNTEAFF.

This clone came up once. The chain joins TRBV7-4 to TRBJ1-5; D ambiguous. The CDR3 extends over 15 amino acids. V was cut by 10 bases and J by 0 bases, with 16 bases left in between. Germline CDR1 SGHVT, CDR2 SQSDAQ. The CDR3 loop reads CANKKGGHSNQPQHF. The CDR3 region has the DNA TGTGCCAACAAAAAGGGAGGGCATAGCAATCAGCCCCAGCATTTT.

As DNA, the CDR3 is TGTGCCAGTAGTGTTACTAGCGGCCAAGAGACCCAGTACTTC. Encoded protein: CASSVTSGQETQYF. The chain recombines TRBV19 with TRBJ2-5; 8 bases agree with TRBD2. The germline V gene encodes CDR1 LNHDA and CDR2 SQIVND (reference sequence). The CDR3 spans 14 residues. The V segment lost 5 bases and the J segment 1 base; nucleotides outside the gene matches: 3.

The chain couples TRBV27 to TRBJ2-7; TRBD2 might be the D (7 bases). The germline CDR1 and CDR2 sequences are MNHEY and SMNVEV (reference sequence). Trimming removed 0 bases from V and 4 bases from J, with 13 bases in between. This CDR3 has 15 residues. The chain's CDR3 is CASSLSGGASYEQYF. CDR3 DNA sequence: TGTGCCAGCAGTTTATCTGGGGGGGCCAGTTACGAGCAGTACTTC.

With regard to this clone: Other DNA sequences in this sample translate to the same CDR3. The chain employs TRBV5-1 and TRBJ2-3, with 11 nucleotides matching TRBD2. The V segment lost 0 bases and the J segment 0 bases; nucleotides outside the gene matches: 6. The CDR3 length is 18 residues. Germline loops: CDR1 SGHRS, CDR2 YFSETQ. CDR3 in DNA: TGCGCCAGCAGCTTGGGTAGTCTAGCGGGAGGAAGCACAGATACGCAGTATTTT. Encoded protein: CASSLGSLAGGSTDTQYF. Filled out from reference TRBV5-1 and TRBJ2-3, the complete variable domain reads KAGVTQTPRYLIKTRGQQVTLSCSPISGHRSVSWYQQTPGQGLQFLFEYFSETQRNKGNFPGRFSGRQFSNSRSEMNVSTLELGDSALYLCASSLGSLAGGSTDTQYFGPGTRLTVL.

This clone was counted only a few times. This chain uses TRBV14 with TRBJ1-2; 8 bases are shared with TRBD1. CDR3 length: 13 amino acids. V was clipped by 4 bases and J by 8 bases; unmatched bases: 6. Germline assignment: CDR1 SGHDN and CDR2 FVKESK. The DNA of the CDR3 is TGTGCCAGCAGCCGAGGACAGGGCGAGGGCTACACCTTC. Protein: CASSRGQGEGYTF. Full variable domain (remainder filled in from reference TRBV14 and TRBJ1-2): EAGVTQFPSHSVIEKGQTVTLRCDPISGHDNLYWYRRVMGKEIKFLLHFVKESKQDESGMPNNRFLAERTGGTYSTLKVQPAELEDSGVYFCASSRGQGEGYTFGSGTRLTVV.

The chain recombines TRBV5-1 with TRBJ1-1; 8 positions agree with TRBD1. There are 13 residues in the CDR3. Germline-derived CDR1 and CDR2 are SGHRS and YFSETQ. J gave up 13 bases and V 3 bases, and 11 bases lay outside the gene matches. CDR3 bases: TGCGCCAGCAGCTGGGGGGTTCAGGGGGCGGTTTTCTTT. Amino acids: CASSWGVQGAVFF.

This clone occurred once. The rearrangement joins TRBV6-6 to TRBJ2-2, with 10 bases identical to TRBD2. This CDR3 is built from 15 residues. With 8 bases clipped from V and 4 bases from J, the junction kept 7 bases outside the gene matches. Germline CDR1 reads MNHNY; CDR2 reads SVGAGI (reference sequence). CDR3 amino acids: CASGTSGEGTGELFF. In DNA form, the CDR3 reads TGTGCCAGCGGTACTAGCGGGGAGGGCACCGGGGAGCTGTTTTTT.

The chain uses TRBV5-4 and TRBJ2-3, with D maybe TRBD2 (6 bases). V gave up 0 bases and J gave up 0 bases, with 14 bases separating them. CDR3 size: 17 residues. Germline lookup yields CDR1 SGHNT and CDR2 YYREEE (reference sequence). CDR3 residues: CASSLGPRGESTDTQYF. The DNA for the CDR3 is TGTGCCAGCAGCTTGGGGCCGCGGGGAGAGAGCACAGATACGCAGTATTTT.

This clone showed up just a few times. The J gene is TRBJ1-1, the V gene TRBV27; D is possibly TRBD1 (5 bases). Germline CDR1 reads MNHEY; CDR2 reads SMNVEV (reference sequence). This CDR3 comprises 16 residues. V lost 6 bases, J lost 0 bases, and 17 bases lay in between. DNA for the CDR3: TGTGCCAGCAGCCCTGCGGGGGGGGGTTTGAACACTGAAGCTTTCTTT. This sequence encodes CASSPAGGGLNTEAFF.

This chain joins TRBV19 and TRBJ1-2; maybe TRBD1 (6 bases). Looked up from germline, CDR1 is LNHDA and CDR2 is SQIVND (reference sequence). Trimming stripped 3 bases from V and 0 bases from J, with 8 bases between. The CDR3 is 14 amino acids. CDR3: CASSIAGANYGYTF. For the CDR3, the DNA is TGTGCCAGTAGTATTGCAGGGGCTAACTATGGCTACACCTTC. Based on the CDR3 plus reference TRBV19 and TRBJ1-2, the full variable domain is DGGITQSPKYLFRKEGQNVTLSCEQNLNHDAMYWYRQDPGQGLRLIYYSQIVNDFQKGDIAEGYSVSREKKESFPLTVTSAQKNPTAFYLCASSIAGANYGYTFGSGTRLTVV.

The chain employs TRBV28 and TRBJ2-5, with a tentative D call TRBD2 (6 bases). The CDR3 contains 13 residues. Germline V gives CDR1 MDHEN, CDR2 SYDVKM. Trimming left V 4 bases short and J 5 bases short, with 11 bases between. The CDR3 protein is CASSSGDRETQYF. For the CDR3, the DNA is TGTGCCAGCAGTTCGGGGGATCGGGAGACCCAGTACTTC.